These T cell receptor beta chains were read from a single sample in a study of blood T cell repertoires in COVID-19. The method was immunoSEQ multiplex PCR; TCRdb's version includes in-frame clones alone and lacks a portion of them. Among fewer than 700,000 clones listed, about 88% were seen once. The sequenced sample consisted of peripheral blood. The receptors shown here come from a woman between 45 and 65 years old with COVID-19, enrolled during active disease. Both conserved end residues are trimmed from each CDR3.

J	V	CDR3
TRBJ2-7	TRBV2	ASTNPGDEDEQY
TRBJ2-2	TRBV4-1	ASSQRYTGTGNAGELF
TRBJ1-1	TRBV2	ASSGSRTANTEAF
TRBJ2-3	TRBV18	ASSRDRGATDTQY
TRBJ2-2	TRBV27	ASSSGVHGELF
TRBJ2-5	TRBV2	ASSYYLTGPGETQY
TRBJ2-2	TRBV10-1	ASSGPLAGGANTGELF
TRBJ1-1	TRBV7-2	ASSLVGQGALNTEAF
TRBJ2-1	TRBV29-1	SVERGGTGGNEQF
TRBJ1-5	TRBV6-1	ASSEGLVGQYSNQPQH
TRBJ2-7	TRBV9	ASGAGLYEQY
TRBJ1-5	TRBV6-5	ASSQGLYSNQPQH
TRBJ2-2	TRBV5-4	ASSLASGGARSGELF
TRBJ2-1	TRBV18	ASSSGRTGEQF
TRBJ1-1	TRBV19	ASSPWTANTEAF
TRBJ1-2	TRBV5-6	ASSFLSGGFDGYT
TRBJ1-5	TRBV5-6	ASSSWPQGAHQPQH
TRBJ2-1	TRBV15	ATSRDPPGRGLNEQF
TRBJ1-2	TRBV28	ASSFPGVLGYGYT
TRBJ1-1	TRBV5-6	ASSFRDRGDAF
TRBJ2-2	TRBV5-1	ASSLEIQGAVFTGELF
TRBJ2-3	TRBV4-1	ASSQEGTRTDTQY
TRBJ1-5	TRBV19	ASRGPRGDGNQPQH
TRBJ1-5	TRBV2	ASNPDRGDRQPQH
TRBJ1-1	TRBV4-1	ASSQDMEEPEAF
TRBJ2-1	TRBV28	ASSFWGQGAGMAYNEQF
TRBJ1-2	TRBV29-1	SVWEETGAFYGYT
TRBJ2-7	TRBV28	ASSPPGQGSPRRSYEQY
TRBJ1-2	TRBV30	AWNPDSNYGYT
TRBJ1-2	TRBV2	ASRGFGGDYGYT
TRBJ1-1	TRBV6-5	ASSKDRENTEAF
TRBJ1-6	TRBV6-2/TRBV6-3	ASSYEGSPSPLH
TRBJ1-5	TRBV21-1	ASSTHENQPQH
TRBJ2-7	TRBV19	ASSLSSGGLDEQY
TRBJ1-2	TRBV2	AGRREYGYT
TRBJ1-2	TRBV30	AWSPTGVFGYT
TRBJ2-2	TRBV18	ASSPPVGSNTGELF
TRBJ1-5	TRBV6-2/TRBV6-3	ASSHDRVGWGNQPQH
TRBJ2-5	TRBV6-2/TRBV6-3	ASSYLAGGPQTQY
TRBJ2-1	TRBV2	ASSSTPGLASDEQF
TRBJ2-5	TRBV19	ASSTHRGPRETQY
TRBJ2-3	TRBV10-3	AISEFDNGDTQY
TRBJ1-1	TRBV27	ASSRTGQNTEAF
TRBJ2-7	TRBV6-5	ASFNYEQY
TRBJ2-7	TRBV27	ASSLWQGGYEQY
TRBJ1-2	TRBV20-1	SASQGYGYT
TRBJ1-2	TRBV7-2	ASSPRQGLMGGYT
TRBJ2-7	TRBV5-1	ASSLVDRGNYEQY
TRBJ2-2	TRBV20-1	SARTAGELF
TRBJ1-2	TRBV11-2	ASSPGQLYYGYT